The clone carrying this TCR beta chain appeared a few times. 5'RACE, which relied on constant-segment primers, yielded TCR alpha and TCR beta cDNA libraries carrying sample barcodes and UMIs. TCRdb analysed the 5' RACE reads with MiXCR anew, one entry per CDR3 protein. The data hold fewer than 700,000 distinct CDR3 sequences, with over 15% observed a single time. The germline V gene encodes CDR1 SEHNR and CDR2 FQNEAQ (reference sequence). This CDR3 contains 15 residues. Unmatched junction bases numbered 3, after V lost 5 bases and J lost 0 bases. The data originate from a study of T-cell memory formation after mild COVID-19.

The specimen was PBMCs or a T cell subset sorted from them (not recorded which). The sequence derives from an adult woman who had mild COVID-19 (a few samples of this study predate the infection). Cell type and time point are not known. V usage is TRBV7-9 and J usage is TRBJ1-3; 8 positions match TRBD1. Written as DNA, the CDR3 is TGTGCCAGCAGCCCGGGACAGGTCTCTGGAAACACCATATATTTT. As protein: CASSPGQVSGNTIYF.